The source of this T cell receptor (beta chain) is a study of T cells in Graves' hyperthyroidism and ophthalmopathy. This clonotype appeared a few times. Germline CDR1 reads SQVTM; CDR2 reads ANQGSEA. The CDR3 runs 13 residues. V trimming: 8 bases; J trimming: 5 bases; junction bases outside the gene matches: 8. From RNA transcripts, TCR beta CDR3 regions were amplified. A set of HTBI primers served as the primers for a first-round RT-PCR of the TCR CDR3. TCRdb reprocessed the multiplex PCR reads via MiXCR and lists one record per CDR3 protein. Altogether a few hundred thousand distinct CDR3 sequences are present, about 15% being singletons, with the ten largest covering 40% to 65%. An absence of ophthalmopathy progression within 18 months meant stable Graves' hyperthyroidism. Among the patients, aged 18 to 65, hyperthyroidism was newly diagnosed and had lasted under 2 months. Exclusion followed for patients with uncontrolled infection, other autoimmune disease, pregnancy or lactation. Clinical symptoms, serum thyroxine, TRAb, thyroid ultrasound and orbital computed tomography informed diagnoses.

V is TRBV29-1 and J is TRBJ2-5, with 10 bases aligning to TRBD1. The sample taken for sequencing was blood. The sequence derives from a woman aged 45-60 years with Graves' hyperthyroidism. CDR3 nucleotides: TGCAGCACGGGGACAGGGGTGGGGGAGACCCAGTACTTC. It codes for CSTGTGVGETQYF.